This record covers a single T cell receptor (beta chain). The antigen is not known. The data originate from a study of OX40 agonist ivuxolimab in advanced cancers. Study details: Across the patients, intravenous ivuxolimab was delivered every 2 weeks at 0.01 to 10 mg/kg. Partial responses were seen in three patients, one with hepatocellular carcinoma and two with cutaneous melanoma. Cohort: approximately 83% men, mean age 60, aged roughly 23 to 90. Findings and caveats of the study: Normalized expansion of T-cell clones was also low for some nonresponders.

Only in-frame clones appear in the TCRdb table, and some are missing; sequencing was by immunoSEQ multiplex PCR. This table holds around 31,000 clones, 90% found once. The CDR3 is 15 amino acids. CDR1 is PRHDT, CDR2 FYEKMQ, per germline (reference sequence). V lost 4 bases to trimming and J lost 7 bases; unmatched junction nucleotides: 5. The material sequenced was CD4+ or CD8+ T cells sorted from blood, taken in a trial of the OX40 agonist ivuxolimab. The source of this sequence is an adult with an advanced solid tumor such as melanoma, head and neck, liver or kidney cancer. The chain couples TRBV13 to TRBJ2-1; 12 bases fit TRBD2. In DNA, the CDR3 is TGTGCCAGCAGCTACCGACTAGCGGGGGATAATGAGCAGTTCTTC. Protein sequence: CASSYRLAGDNEQFF.